One and the same sample provided the 21 T cell receptor beta chains below, sequenced in a study of T cells expressing NK-cell markers. TCRdb re-called the 5' RACE reads; every CDR3 protein appears as one record, without DNA. This table lists 250,000 or so distinct CDR3 sequences. Sample: blood T cells: a sorted CD56 or NKG2C T cell subset, CD4+ or CD8+ T cells, or bulk PBMC T cells (not recorded which). The receptors stem from a woman aged 18 to 75 in good health.

The CDR3 spells CASSLVRRNTEAFF. The chain combines TRBV11-2 with TRBJ1-1. This CDR3 comprises 14 residues. Germline CDR1 and CDR2: SGHAT and FQNNGV.

V gene TRBV10-1 combines with J gene TRBJ1-1; TCRdb names TRBD1, which stays unverified in the absence of DNA. Looked up from germline, CDR1 is WNHNN and CDR2 is SYGVQD (reference sequence). The CDR3 sequence is 15 residues long. The CDR3 is CASSDYRGPVTEAFF.

V is TRBV7-2 and J is TRBJ2-3. CDR3 size: 13 residues. CDR1 SGHTA and CDR2 FQGNSA come from the germline V gene. The CDR3 sequence: CASSAHMSDTQYF.

The chain combines TRBV6-2 or TRBV6-3 with TRBJ1-5. CDR1 MNHEY and CDR2 SVGEGT come from the germline V gene. The CDR3 totals 15 residues. This CDR3 reads CASSFRGLSNQPQHF.

V is TRBV12-3 or TRBV12-4 and J is TRBJ2-2; TCRdb names TRBD1, which stays unverified in the absence of DNA. The CDR3 has 17 amino acids. The CDR3 sequence: CASSSAPFLGDTGELFF.

This chain uses TRBV5-4 with TRBJ2-7; TCRdb indicates TRBD1, and absent DNA this call remains unverified. The CDR3 has 15 amino acids. Germline V lookup: CDR1 SGHNT, CDR2 YYREEE (reference sequence). CDR3: CASSLAAGERTEQYF.

V and J are TRBV20-1 and TRBJ2-1; TCRdb lists TRBD1, though no DNA is available to test this call. The CDR3 is 16 residues long. Germline V lookup: CDR1 DFQATT, CDR2 SNEGSKA (reference sequence). CDR3 residues: CSARDSPLVGYNEQFF.

The rearrangement links TRBV10-3 to TRBJ2-3; TCRdb's D call, TRBD2, is unchecked because there is no DNA. This CDR3 comprises 16 residues. Germline V lookup: CDR1 ENHRY, CDR2 SYGVKD. Here the CDR3 reads CAISGGTSGTGDTQYF.

The chain links TRBV12-3 or TRBV12-4 to TRBJ1-5; the D gene TCRdb calls, TRBD1, cannot be checked with no DNA. The CDR3 runs to 15 residues. CDR3 sequence: CASRGQGVSNQPQHF.

The chain combines TRBV9 with TRBJ2-3; TCRdb picks TRBD1, but there is no DNA to check that call. This CDR3 spans 14 amino acids. Per germline, CDR1 SGDLS and CDR2 YYNGEE. CDR3 protein: CASGRDSHTDTQYF. The full variable domain, rest sourced from reference TRBV9 and TRBJ2-3, is DSGVTQTPKHLITATGQRVTLRCSPRSGDLSVYWYQQSLDQGLQFLIQYYNGEERAKGNILERFSAQQFPDLHSELNLSSLELGDSALYFCASGRDSHTDTQYFGPGTRLTVL.

J is TRBJ2-1 and V is TRBV5-1; TCRdb designates TRBD1, a call that cannot be tested without DNA. The CDR3 consists of 17 residues. Germline V gene data show CDR1 as SGHRS and CDR2 as YFSETQ. CDR3 sequence reads: CASTTQTGQPGLREQFF.

The chain carries TRBV3-1 and TRBJ2-1; TCRdb names TRBD2, which stays unverified in the absence of DNA. CDR1 LGHDT and CDR2 YNNKEL come from the germline V gene (reference sequence). This CDR3 comprises 19 residues. This chain's CDR3 is CASSQDRRLTGSTYNEQFF.

The rearrangement uses TRBV5-1 and TRBJ2-3; TCRdb names TRBD1, which stays unverified in the absence of DNA. CDR1 is SGHRS and CDR2 is YFSETQ in the germline V gene. This CDR3 has 15 amino acids. The CDR3 spells CASSTERQGTDTQYF.

The CDR3 protein is CASSQDEGTGDQPQHF. The chain carries TRBV4-1 and TRBJ1-5; TCRdb calls TRBD1, which cannot be checked without DNA. Germline V gives CDR1 MGHRA, CDR2 YSYEKL. This CDR3 has 16 amino acids.

The V and J genes are TRBV12-3 or TRBV12-4 and TRBJ1-5. The CDR3 has 14 residues. CDR3 sequence reads: CASSLSGTNQPQHF.

This chain connects TRBV18 to TRBJ2-1. The CDR3 spans 16 residues. Germline lookup yields CDR1 KGHSH and CDR2 LQKENI. Here the CDR3 reads CASSHTGGKGYNEQFF. The variable domain in full, with the rest retrieved from reference TRBV18 and TRBJ2-1, is NAGVMQNPRHLVRRRGQEARLRCSPMKGHSHVYWYRQLPEEGLKFMVYLQKENIIDESGMPKERFSAEFPKEGPSILRIQQVVRGDSAAYFCASSHTGGKGYNEQFFGPGTRLTVL.

This chain's CDR3 is CASSYWGTGATGELFF. The rearrangement joins TRBV6-5 to TRBJ2-2; the D call of TRBD1 rests on TCRdb alone, since no DNA is present to check it. Germline assignment: CDR1 MNHEY and CDR2 SVGAGI. The CDR3 sequence is 16 residues long.

The genes are TRBV7-2 and TRBJ2-2; the TCRdb call, TRBD1, lacks DNA for checking. The germline CDR1 and CDR2 sequences are SGHTA and FQGNSA. The CDR3 extends over 14 amino acids. The CDR3 spells CASRTTGVTGELFF.

This chain uses TRBV7-8 with TRBJ2-1; the D call of TRBD2 rests on TCRdb alone, since no DNA is present to check it. Germline loops: CDR1 SGHVS, CDR2 FQNEAQ. The CDR3 runs 14 residues. CDR3 region: CASSPRTLQDEQFF.

The chain couples TRBV6-2 or TRBV6-3 to TRBJ2-3; the D call of TRBD2 rests on TCRdb alone, since no DNA is present to check it. CDR1 MNHEY and CDR2 SVGEGT come from the germline V gene. This CDR3 is built from 15 residues. CDR3 sequence reads: CASRPPSGSLDTQYF.

CDR3 sequence: CASSRDRPSGNTIYF. This chain joins TRBV5-1 and TRBJ1-3; no DNA is available, so the TRBD1 call from TCRdb remains unchecked. The CDR3 is made up of 15 amino acids. Per germline, CDR1 SGHRS and CDR2 YFSETQ.